This T cell receptor (beta chain) was identified during a study of T cell changes during pregnancy in multiple sclerosis. This clone was seen a handful of times. Sequencing used immunoSEQ multiplex PCR; TCRdb keeps in-frame clones, though not all of them. The table records 25,000 to 35,000 clones, around nine tenths of them present only once. The CDR3 is made up of 14 amino acids. After removal of 4 bases from V and 6 bases from J, the junction contained 5 bases not matched to a gene. CDR1 is SGHRS and CDR2 is YFSETQ in the germline V gene. The clonotype was recovered from a female donor in good health, enrolled as a control in a pregnancy study. Material: CD4+ T cells from peripheral blood mononuclear cells, obtained in the first trimester of pregnancy. The rearrangement joins TRBV5-1 to TRBJ1-5; 9 bases line up with TRBD1. Written as DNA, the CDR3 is TGCGCCAGCAGCCCGGACAGGGGTGGTCAGCCCCAGCATTTT. Protein: CASSPDRGGQPQHF.